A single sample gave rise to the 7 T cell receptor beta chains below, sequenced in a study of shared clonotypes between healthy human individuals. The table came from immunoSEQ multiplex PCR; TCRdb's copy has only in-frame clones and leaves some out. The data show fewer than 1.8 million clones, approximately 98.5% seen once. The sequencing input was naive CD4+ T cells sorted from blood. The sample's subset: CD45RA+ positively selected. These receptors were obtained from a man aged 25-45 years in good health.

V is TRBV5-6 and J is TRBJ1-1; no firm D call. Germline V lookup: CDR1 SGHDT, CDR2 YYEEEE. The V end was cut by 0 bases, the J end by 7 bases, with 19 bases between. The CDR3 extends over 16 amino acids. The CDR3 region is CASSLGRVRLTGEAFF. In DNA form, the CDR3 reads TGTGCCAGCAGCTTGGGAAGGGTCAGACTAACGGGTGAAGCTTTCTTT.

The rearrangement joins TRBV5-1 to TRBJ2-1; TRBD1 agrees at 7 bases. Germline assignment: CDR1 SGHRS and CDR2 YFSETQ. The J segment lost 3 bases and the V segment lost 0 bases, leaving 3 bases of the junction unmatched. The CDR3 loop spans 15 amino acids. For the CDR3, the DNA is TGCGCCAGCAGCTTGGAAGGGGGCCTCTACAATGAGCAGTTCTTC. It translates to CASSLEGGLYNEQFF.

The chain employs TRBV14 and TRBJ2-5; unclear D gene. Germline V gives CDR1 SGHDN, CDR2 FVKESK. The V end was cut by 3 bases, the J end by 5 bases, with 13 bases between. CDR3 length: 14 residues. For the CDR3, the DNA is TGTGCCAGCAGCCAGTTGGGTGGGGTCGAGACCCAGTACTTC. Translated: CASSQLGGVETQYF. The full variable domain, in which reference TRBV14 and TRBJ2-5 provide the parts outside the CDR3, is EAGVTQFPSHSVIEKGQTVTLRCDPISGHDNLYWYRRVMGKEIKFLLHFVKESKQDESGMPNNRFLAERTGGTYSTLKVQPAELEDSGVYFCASSQLGGVETQYFGPGTRLLVL.

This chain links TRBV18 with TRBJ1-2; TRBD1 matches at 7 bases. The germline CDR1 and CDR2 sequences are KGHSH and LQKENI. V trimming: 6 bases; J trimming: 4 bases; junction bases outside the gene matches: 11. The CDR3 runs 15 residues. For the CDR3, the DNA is TGTGCCAGCTCTCCCGAACTACAGGGGAGCTATGGCTACACCTTC. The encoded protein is CASSPELQGSYGYTF.

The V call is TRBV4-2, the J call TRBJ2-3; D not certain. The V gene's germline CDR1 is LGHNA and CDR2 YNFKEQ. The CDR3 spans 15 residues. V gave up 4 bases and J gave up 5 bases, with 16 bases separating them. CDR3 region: CASSLLRMIKDTQYF. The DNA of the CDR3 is TGTGCCAGCAGCCTACTAAGGATGATAAAAGATACGCAGTATTTT.

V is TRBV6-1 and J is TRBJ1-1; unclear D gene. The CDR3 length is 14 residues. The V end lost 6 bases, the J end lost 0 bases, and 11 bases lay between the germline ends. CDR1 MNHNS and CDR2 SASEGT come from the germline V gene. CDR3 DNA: TGTGCCAGCAGGTCCATCAGAATGAACACTGAAGCTTTCTTT. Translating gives CASRSIRMNTEAFF.

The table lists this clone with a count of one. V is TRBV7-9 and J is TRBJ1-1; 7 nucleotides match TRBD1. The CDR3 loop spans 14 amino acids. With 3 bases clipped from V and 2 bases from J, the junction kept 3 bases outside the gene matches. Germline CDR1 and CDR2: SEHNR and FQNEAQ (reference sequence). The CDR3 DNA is TGTGCCAGCAGCTTCGACAGGGAAAACACTGAAGCTTTCTTT. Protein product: CASSFDRENTEAFF.